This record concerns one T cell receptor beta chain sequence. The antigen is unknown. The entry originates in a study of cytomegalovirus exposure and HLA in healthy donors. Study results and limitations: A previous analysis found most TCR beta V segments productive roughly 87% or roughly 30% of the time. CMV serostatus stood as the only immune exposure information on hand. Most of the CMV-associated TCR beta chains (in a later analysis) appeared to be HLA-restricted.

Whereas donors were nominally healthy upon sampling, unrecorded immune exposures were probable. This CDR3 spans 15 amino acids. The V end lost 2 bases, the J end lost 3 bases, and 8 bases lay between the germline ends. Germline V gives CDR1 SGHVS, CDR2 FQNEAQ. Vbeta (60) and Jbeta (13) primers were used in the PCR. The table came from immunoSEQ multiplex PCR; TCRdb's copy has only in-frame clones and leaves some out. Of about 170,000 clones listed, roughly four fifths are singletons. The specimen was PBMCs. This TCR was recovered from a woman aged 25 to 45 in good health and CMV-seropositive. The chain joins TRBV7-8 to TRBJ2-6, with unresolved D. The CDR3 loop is CASSLSENGANVLTF. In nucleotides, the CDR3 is TGTGCCAGCAGCTTAAGCGAGAATGGGGCCAACGTCCTGACTTTC.